This is a list of T cell receptor beta chains from one sample in a study of sequential checkpoint blockade in melanoma. Method: immunoSEQ multiplex PCR; TCRdb's copy keeps in-frame clones and lacks some. The sample carries about 25,000 clones, about 77% recorded once. Sequencing was performed on CD8+ T cells sorted from blood (inferred from file names), taken from a patient given nivolumab and ipilimumab in sequence. All receptors derive from a human donor with melanoma. Both conserved end residues are part of each CDR3. The D gene is left open where the match is weak. Only some rows state a clone size, as once, few, many or a class for expanded clones.

cdr3_length,v_call,j_call,d_call,clone_size,cdr3_aa,cdr3_nt
15,TRBV27,TRBJ1-6,TRBD1,few,CASSYQTGYNSPLHF,TGTGCCAGCAGTTACCAGACAGGGTATAATTCACCCCTCCACTTT
14,TRBV9,TRBJ2-3,NA,NA,CASSVLRSTDTQYF,TGTGCCAGCAGCGTCCTCAGAAGCACAGATACGCAGTATTTT
16,TRBV7-3,TRBJ2-2,TRBD1,few,CASSLYPGQHTGELFF,TGTGCCAGCAGCCTCTACCCGGGACAGCACACCGGGGAGCTGTTTTTT
16,TRBV6-6,TRBJ1-2,NA,NA,CASSYSKKARDYGYTF,TGTGCCAGCAGTTACTCGAAAAAAGCCAGGGACTATGGCTACACCTTC
15,TRBV27,TRBJ1-2,TRBD1,few,CASSQQGATNYGYTF,TGTGCCAGCAGCCAACAGGGGGCGACCAACTATGGCTACACCTTC
14,TRBV4-3,TRBJ2-7,TRBD1,NA,CASSPDRGQLEQYF,TGCGCCAGCAGCCCCGACAGGGGCCAGCTCGAGCAGTACTTC
14,TRBV27,TRBJ2-1,TRBD1,NA,CASSWTGASNEQFF,TGTGCCAGCAGCTGGACAGGAGCGTCCAATGAGCAGTTCTTC
12,TRBV6-1,TRBJ1-5,TRBD1,NA,CASRKGAQPQHF,TGTGCCAGCAGGAAGGGGGCCCAGCCCCAGCATTTT
13,TRBV5-1,TRBJ1-1,TRBD1,NA,CASSLTGGTEAFF,TGCGCCAGCAGCTTGACAGGGGGAACTGAAGCTTTCTTT
17,TRBV7-2,TRBJ2-7,TRBD2,NA,CASSLEVVQRGGYEQYF,TGTGCCAGCAGCTTAGAGGTCGTCCAGCGGGGGGGCTACGAGCAGTACTTC
16,TRBV6-1,TRBJ2-2,NA,NA,CASSEPTGYGTGELFF,TGTGCCAGCAGCGAACCTACAGGGTATGGCACCGGGGAGCTGTTTTTT
15,TRBV2,TRBJ1-1,NA,NA,CASSRAGGIGTEAFF,TGTGCCAGCAGCCGCGCGGGGGGAATCGGCACTGAAGCTTTCTTT
14,TRBV7-9,TRBJ1-4,NA,few,CASSFSLPNEKLFF,TGTGCCAGCAGCTTCTCACTCCCTAATGAAAAACTGTTTTTT
15,TRBV4-2,TRBJ2-1,TRBD2,NA,CASSHLLAGGVEQFF,TGTGCCAGCAGCCATTTACTAGCGGGGGGGGTTGAGCAGTTCTTC